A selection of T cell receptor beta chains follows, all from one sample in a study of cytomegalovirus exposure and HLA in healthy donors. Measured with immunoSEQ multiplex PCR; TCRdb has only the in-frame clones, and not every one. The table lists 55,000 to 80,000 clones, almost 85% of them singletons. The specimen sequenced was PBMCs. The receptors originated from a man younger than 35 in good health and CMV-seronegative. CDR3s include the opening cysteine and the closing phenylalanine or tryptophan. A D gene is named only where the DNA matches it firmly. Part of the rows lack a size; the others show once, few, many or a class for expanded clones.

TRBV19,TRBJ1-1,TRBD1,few,TGTGCCAGTAAGGTAGACAGGGGGCTATCTGAAGCTTTCTTT,CASKVDRGLSEAFF
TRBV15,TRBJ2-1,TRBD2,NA,TGTGCCACCAGCAGAGGGACTAGCGGGAGATCCAATGAGCAGTTCTTC,CATSRGTSGRSNEQFF
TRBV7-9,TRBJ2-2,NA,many,TGTGCCAGCAGCTTCGTACAGACCGGGGAGCTGTTTTTT,CASSFVQTGELFF
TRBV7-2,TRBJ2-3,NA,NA,TGTGCCAGCAGCCCACGAGCGGGTTTCACAGATACGCAGTATTTT,CASSPRAGFTDTQYF
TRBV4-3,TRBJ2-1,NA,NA,TGCGCCAGCAGCCAAGATTTAGCGGATGAGCAGTTCTTC,CASSQDLADEQFF
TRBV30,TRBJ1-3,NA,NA,TGTGCCTGGAGTGGGGGCCTCAACTCTGGAAACACCATATATTTT,CAWSGGLNSGNTIYF
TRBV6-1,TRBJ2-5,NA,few,TGTGCCAGCAGTTTGAGTTTGGAAGAGACCCAGTACTTC,CASSLSLEETQYF
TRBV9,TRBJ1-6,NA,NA,TGTGCCAGCAGCGTGGTCGGGGATCCTAATTCACCCCTCCACTTT,CASSVVGDPNSPLHF
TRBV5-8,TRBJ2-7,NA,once,TGTGCCAGCAGCTTGTATGGGAGATCCTACGAGCAGTACTTC,CASSLYGRSYEQYF
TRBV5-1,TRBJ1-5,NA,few,TGCGCCAGCAGCTTGGAACCGGGAAATCAGCCCCAGCATTTT,CASSLEPGNQPQHF
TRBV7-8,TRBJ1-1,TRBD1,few,TGTGCCAGCAGCTCAGGGGGGTTCACTGAAGCTTTCTTT,CASSSGGFTEAFF
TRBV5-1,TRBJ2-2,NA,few,TGCGCCAGCAGCTCGGGAACTTGGGCTCAGTCGGCCACCGGGGAGCTGTTTTTT,CASSSGTWAQSATGELFF
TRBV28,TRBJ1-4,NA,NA,TGTGCCAGCAGTTTAGCGGGGGGGAGTGAAAAACTGTTTTTT,CASSLAGGSEKLFF
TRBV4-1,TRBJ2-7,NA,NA,TGCGCCAGCAGCCAGGGGAGGTTGGACGAGCAGTACTTC,CASSQGRLDEQYF
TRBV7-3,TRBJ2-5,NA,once,TGTGCCAGCAGCAAAGGGACACTACAAGAGACCCAGTACTTC,CASSKGTLQETQYF
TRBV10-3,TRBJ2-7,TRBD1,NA,TGTGCCATCAGTGGAGGACAGGGAAAATCCTACGAGCAGTACTTC,CAISGGQGKSYEQYF
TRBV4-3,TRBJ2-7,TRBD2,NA,TGCGCCAGCAGCCCGGGGACTAGCGGGGTCTACGAGCAGTACTTC,CASSPGTSGVYEQYF
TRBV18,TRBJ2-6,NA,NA,TGTGCCAGCTCACCACGCATAATGAGGGTAGAGGCTGGGGCCAACGTCCTGACTTTC,CASSPRIMRVEAGANVLTF
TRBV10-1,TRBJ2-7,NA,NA,TGCGCCAGACGTCAGACCTACGAGCAGTACTTC,CARRQTYEQYF
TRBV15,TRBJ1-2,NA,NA,TGTGCCACCAGCCCGGACAGATCTAACTATGGCTACACCTTC,CATSPDRSNYGYTF
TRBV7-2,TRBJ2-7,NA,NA,TGTGCCAGCAGCCGAACTGACAGGCCCCCCTACGAGCAGTACTTC,CASSRTDRPPYEQYF
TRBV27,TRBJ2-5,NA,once,TGTGCCAGCAGTTTATGGGCGGGGGCTCGAGAGACCCAGTACTTC,CASSLWAGARETQYF
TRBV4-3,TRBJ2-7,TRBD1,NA,TGCGCCAGCAGCCAAGGAGCAGGGGGCATCGGCGAGCAGTACTTC,CASSQGAGGIGEQYF
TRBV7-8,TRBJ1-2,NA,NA,TGTGCCAGCACCCAATCCCGAACAGGCCACTATGGCTACACCTTC,CASTQSRTGHYGYTF
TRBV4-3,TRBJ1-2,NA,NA,TGCGCCAGCAGCCAAGCCTCCGGGACAAGCTATGGCTACACCTTC,CASSQASGTSYGYTF
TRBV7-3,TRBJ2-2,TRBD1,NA,TGTGCCAGCAGCTCACGGACAGGGCGGACCGGGGAGCTGTTTTTT,CASSSRTGRTGELFF
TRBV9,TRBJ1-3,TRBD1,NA,TGTGCCAGCAGCCAAGGGACAGGGCTAGGAAACACCATATATTTT,CASSQGTGLGNTIYF
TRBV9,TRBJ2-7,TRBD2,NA,TGTGCCAGCAGCCCCGCCCCGACTAGCGGGAGGTTTCACGAGCAGTACTTC,CASSPAPTSGRFHEQYF
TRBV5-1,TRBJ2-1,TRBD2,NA,TGCGCCAGCAGCTTCCCCGGGACTAGCGGGAGGACCTACAATGAGCAGTTCTTC,CASSFPGTSGRTYNEQFF